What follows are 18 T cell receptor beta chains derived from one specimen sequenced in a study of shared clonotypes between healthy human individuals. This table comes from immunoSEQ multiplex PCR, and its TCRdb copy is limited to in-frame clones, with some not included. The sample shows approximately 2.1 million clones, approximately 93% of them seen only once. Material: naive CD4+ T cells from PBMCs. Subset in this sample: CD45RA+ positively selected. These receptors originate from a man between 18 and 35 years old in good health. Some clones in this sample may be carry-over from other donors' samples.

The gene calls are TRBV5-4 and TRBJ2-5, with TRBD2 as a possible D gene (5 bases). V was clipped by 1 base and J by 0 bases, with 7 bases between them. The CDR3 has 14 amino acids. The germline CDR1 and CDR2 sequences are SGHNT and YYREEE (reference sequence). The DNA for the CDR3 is TGTGCCAGCAGCTTGTCGGGATACCAAGAGACCCAGTACTTC. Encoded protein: CASSLSGYQETQYF.

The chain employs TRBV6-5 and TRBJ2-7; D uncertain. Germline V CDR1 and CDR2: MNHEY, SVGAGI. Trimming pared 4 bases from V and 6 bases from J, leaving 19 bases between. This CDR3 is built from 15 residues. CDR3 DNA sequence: TGTGCCAGCAGTTTCGCTCACAGCACATTCTGCGAGCAGTACTTC. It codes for CASSFAHSTFCEQYF.

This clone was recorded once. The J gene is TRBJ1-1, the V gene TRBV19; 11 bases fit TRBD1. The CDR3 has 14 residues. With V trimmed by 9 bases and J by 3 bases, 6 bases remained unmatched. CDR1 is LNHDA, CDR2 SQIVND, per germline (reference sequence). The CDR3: CASKGQGEYTEAFF. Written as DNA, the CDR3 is TGTGCCAGCAAGGGACAGGGGGAGTACACTGAAGCTTTCTTT.

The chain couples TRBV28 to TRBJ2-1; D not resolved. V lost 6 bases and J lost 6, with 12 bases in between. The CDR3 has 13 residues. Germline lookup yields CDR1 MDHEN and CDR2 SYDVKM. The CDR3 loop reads CASSPAWGNEQFF. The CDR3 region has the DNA TGTGCCAGCAGCCCAGCTTGGGGCAATGAGCAGTTCTTC.

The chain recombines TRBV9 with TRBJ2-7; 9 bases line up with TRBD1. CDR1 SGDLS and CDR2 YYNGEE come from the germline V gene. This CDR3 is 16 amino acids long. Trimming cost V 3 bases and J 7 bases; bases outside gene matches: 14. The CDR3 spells CASSATPGQGIGEQYF. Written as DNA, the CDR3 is TGTGCCAGCAGCGCTACCCCGGGACAGGGAATCGGGGAGCAGTACTTC.

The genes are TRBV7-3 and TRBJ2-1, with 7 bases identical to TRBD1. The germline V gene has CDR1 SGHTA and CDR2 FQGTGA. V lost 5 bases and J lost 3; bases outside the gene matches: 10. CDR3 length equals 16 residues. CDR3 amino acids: CASSPRGSGFYNEQFF. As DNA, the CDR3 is TGTGCCAGCAGCCCCAGGGGGAGCGGATTCTACAATGAGCAGTTCTTC.

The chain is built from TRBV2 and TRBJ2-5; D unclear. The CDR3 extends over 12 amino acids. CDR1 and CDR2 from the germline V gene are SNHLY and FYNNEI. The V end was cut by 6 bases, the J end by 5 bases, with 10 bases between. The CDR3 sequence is CASRVSTETQYF. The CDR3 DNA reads TGTGCCAGCAGGGTTAGTACCGAGACCCAGTACTTC.

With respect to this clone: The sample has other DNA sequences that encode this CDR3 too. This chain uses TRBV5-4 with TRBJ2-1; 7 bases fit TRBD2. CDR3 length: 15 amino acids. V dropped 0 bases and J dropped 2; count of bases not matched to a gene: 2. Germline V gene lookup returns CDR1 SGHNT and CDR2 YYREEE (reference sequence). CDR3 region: CASSLVAGPYNEQFF. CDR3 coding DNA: TGTGCCAGCAGCTTGGTAGCGGGCCCCTACAATGAGCAGTTCTTC. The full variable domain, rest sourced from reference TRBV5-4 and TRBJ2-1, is ETGVTQSPTHLIKTRGQQVTLRCSSQSGHNTVSWYQQALGQGPQFIFQYYREEENGRGNFPPRFSGLQFPNYSSELNVNALELDDSALYLCASSLVAGPYNEQFFGPGTRLTVL.

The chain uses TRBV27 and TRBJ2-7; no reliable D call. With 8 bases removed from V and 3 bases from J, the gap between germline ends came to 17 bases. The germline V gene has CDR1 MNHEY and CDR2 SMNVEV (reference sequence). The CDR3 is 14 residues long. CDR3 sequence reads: CASRPLAMSYEQYF. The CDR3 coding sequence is TGTGCCAGCCGACCTTTGGCGATGAGCTACGAGCAGTACTTC.

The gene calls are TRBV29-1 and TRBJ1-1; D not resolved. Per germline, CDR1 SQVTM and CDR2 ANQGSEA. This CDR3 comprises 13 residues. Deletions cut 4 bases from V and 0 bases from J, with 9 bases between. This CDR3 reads CSVGQALNTEAFF. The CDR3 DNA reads TGCAGCGTTGGCCAGGCCCTGAACACTGAAGCTTTCTTT.

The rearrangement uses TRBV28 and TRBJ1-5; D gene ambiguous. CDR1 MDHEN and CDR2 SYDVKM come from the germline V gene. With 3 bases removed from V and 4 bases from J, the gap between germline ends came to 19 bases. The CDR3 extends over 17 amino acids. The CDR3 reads CASSFSAIQLKNQPQHF. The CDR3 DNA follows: TGTGCCAGCAGTTTCTCTGCGATACAGTTGAAAAATCAGCCCCAGCATTTT.

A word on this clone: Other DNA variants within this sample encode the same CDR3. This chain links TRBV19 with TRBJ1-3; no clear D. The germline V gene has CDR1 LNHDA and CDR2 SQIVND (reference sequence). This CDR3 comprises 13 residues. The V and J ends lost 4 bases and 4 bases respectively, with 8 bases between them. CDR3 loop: CASSTDSGNTIYF. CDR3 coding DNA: TGTGCCAGTAGTACTGATTCAGGAAACACCATATATTTT. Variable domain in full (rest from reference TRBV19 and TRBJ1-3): DGGITQSPKYLFRKEGQNVTLSCEQNLNHDAMYWYRQDPGQGLRLIYYSQIVNDFQKGDIAEGYSVSREKKESFPLTVTSAQKNPTAFYLCASSTDSGNTIYFGEGSWLTVV.

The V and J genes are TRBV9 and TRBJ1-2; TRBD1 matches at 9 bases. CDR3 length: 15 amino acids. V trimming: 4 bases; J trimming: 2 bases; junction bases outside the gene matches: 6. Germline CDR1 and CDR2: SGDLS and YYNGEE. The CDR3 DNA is TGTGCCAGCAGCCCCAGCGGACAGGGGAACTATGGCTACACCTTC. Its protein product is CASSPSGQGNYGYTF.

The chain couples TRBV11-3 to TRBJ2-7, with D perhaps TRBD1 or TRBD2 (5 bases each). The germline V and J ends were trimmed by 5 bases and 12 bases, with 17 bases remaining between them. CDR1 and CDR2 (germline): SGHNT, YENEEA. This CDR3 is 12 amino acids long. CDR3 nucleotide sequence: TGTGCCAGCAGCCAGGACGGGACCACCCGGTACTTC. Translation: CASSQDGTTRYF. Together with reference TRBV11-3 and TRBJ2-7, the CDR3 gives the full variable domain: EAGVVQSPRYKIIEKKQPVAFWCNPISGHNTLYWYLQNLGQGPELLIRYENEEAVDDSQLPKDRFSAERLKGVDSTLKIQPAELGDSAVYLCASSQDGTTRYFGPGTRLTVT.

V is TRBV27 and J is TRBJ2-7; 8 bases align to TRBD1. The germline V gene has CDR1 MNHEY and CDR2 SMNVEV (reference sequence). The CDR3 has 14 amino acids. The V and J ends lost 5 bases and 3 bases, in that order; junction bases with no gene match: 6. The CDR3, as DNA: TGTGCCAGCAGTGCCAGACAGGGGTACTACGAGCAGTACTTC. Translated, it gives CASSARQGYYEQYF.

The CDR3 sequence is CASSFSIQETQYF. In nucleotides, the CDR3 is TGTGCCAGCAGCTTCAGCATACAAGAGACCCAGTACTTC. The chain uses TRBV11-2 and TRBJ2-5; no clear D gene. Trimming took off 3 bases at V and 2 bases at J, with 7 bases between the two ends. The CDR3 loop spans 13 amino acids. Germline V lookup: CDR1 SGHAT, CDR2 FQNNGV.

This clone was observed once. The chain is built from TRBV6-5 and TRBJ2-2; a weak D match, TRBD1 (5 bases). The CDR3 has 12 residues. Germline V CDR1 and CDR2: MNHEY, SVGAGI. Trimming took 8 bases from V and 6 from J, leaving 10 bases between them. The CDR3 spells CASGQGSGELFF. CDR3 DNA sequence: TGTGCCAGCGGACAAGGGTCCGGGGAGCTGTTTTTT.

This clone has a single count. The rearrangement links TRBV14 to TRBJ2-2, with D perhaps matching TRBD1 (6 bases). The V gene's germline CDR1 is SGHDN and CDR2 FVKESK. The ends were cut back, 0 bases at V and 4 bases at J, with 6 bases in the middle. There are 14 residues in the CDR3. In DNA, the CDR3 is TGTGCCAGCAGCCAAGAACAGGGCACCGGGGAGCTGTTTTTT. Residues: CASSQEQGTGELFF.